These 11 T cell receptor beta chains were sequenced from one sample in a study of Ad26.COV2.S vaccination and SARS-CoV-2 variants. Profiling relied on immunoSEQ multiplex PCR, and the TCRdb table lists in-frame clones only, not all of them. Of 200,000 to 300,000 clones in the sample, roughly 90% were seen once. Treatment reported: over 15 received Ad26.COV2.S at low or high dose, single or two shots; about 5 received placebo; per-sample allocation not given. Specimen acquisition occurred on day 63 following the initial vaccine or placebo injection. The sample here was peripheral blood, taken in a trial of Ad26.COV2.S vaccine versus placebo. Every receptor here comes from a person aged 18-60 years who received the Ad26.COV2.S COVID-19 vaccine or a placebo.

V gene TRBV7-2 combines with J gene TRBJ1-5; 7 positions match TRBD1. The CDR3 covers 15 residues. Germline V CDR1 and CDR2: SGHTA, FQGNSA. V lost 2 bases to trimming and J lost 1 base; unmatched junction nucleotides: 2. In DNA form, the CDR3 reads TGTGCCAGCAGCTTAAACAGGGGCAGCAATCAGCCCCAGCATTTT. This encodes CASSLNRGSNQPQHF.

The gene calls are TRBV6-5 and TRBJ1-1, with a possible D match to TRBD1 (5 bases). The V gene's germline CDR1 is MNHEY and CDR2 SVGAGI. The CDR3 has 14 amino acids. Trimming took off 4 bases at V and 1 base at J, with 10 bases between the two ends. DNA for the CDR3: TGTGCCAGCAGTTTGGGACCGCCGAACACTGAAGCTTTCTTT. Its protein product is CASSLGPPNTEAFF.

CDR3 in DNA: TGTGCCATCAGTGGACAGGGGGGGAAGCCCCAGCATTTT. It codes for CAISGQGGKPQHF. This rearrangement joins TRBV10-3 to TRBJ1-5; TRBD1 matches at 9 bases. J lost 8 bases, V lost 4 bases, and 3 bases had no gene match. CDR3 size: 13 residues. From germline, CDR1 is ENHRY and CDR2 SYGVKD.

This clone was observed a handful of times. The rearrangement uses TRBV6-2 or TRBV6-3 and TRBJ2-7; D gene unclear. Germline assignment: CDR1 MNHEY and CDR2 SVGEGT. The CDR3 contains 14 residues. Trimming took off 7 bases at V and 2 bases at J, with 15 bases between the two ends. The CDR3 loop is CASIPWAGTYEQYF. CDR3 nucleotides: TGTGCCAGCATCCCCTGGGCAGGTACCTACGAGCAGTACTTC.

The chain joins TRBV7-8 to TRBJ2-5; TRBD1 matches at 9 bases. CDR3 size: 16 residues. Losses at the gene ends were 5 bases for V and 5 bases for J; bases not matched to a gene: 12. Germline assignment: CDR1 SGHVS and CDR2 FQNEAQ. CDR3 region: CASSPHRDRAWETQYF. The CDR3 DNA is TGTGCCAGCAGCCCCCACCGGGACAGGGCTTGGGAGACCCAGTACTTC. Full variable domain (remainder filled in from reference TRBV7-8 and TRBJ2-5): GAGVSQSPRYKVAKRGQDVALRCDPISGHVSLFWYQQALGQGPEFLTYFQNEAQLDKSGLPSDRFFAERPEGSVSTLKIQRTQQEDSAVYLCASSPHRDRAWETQYFGPGTRLLVL.

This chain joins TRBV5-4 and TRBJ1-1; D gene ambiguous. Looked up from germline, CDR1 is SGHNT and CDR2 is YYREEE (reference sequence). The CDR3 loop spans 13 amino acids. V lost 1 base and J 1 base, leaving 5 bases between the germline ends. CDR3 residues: CASSLYANTEAFF. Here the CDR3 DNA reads TGTGCCAGCAGCTTGTATGCGAACACTGAAGCTTTCTTT.

The CDR3 protein is CASSPAGGGTIAGGREQYF. CDR3 in DNA: TGTGCCAGCAGCCCCGCGGGGGGCGGAACGATAGCGGGAGGGCGGGAGCAGTACTTC. This sequence joins TRBV9 and TRBJ2-7; TRBD2 aligns across 11 bases. The trim removed 4 bases at V and 7 bases at J, leaving 22 bases unmatched. Germline assignment: CDR1 SGDLS and CDR2 YYNGEE. The CDR3 contains 19 residues.

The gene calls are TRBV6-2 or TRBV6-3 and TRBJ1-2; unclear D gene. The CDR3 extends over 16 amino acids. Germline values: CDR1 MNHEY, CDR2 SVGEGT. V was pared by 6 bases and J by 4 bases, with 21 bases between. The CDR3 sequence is CASSKPPRSSVYGYTF. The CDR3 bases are TGTGCCAGCAGCAAACCCCCGAGGAGCAGCGTCTATGGCTACACCTTC.

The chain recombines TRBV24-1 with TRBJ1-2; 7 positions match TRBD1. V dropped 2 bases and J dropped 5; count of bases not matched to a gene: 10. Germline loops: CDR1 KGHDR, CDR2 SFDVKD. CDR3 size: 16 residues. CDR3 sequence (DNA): TGTGCCACCAGTGATTATCTTACCGGGACAGCTTATGGCTACACCTTC. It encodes CATSDYLTGTAYGYTF.

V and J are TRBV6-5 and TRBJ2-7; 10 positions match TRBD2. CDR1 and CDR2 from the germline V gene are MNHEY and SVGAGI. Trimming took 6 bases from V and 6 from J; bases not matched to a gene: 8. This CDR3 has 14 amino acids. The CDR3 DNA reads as TGTGCCAGCAGAAAAAGCGGGAGGGTATCCGAGCAGTACTTC. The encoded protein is CASRKSGRVSEQYF.

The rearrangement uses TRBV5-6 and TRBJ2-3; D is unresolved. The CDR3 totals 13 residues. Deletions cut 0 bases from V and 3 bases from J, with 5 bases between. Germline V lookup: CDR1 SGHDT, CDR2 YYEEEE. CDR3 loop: CASSLGQTDTQYF. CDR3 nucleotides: TGTGCCAGCAGCTTGGGTCAGACAGATACGCAGTATTTT.